This T cell receptor beta chain was profiled in a study of CD8+CD57+ T cells in acquired aplastic anemia (dated by TCRdb to between 2017 and 2018). Broadly, across the study: DNA extracted from sorted CD4+ and CD8+ cells had a mean of roughly 3.4 ug, with a range of roughly 0.19 to 27.4 ug. CD8+CD57+ expansion was defined as frequency above the mean frequency observed in healthy subjects. Findings and caveats that apply to the study as a whole: Roughly 29 CD8+ CDR3 sequences were shared between patients and controls but appeared highly expressed in patients and within their immunodominant clones. Between patients and healthy controls, no significant difference in CD8+ Simpson's diversity was found (P=0.060).

Expansion of CD8+CD57+ cells had been shown by flow cytometry in the patients chosen for sequencing. Every patient had a diagnosis of severe acquired aplastic anemia based on International Study of Aplastic Anemia and Agranulocytosis and Camitta criteria. No patient had received any therapy when blood was sampled. TCR repertoires of sorted CD4+ and CD8+ blood T cells from severe aplastic anemia patients and healthy subjects were deep-sequenced in the study. Patients were enrolled in the USA under clinicaltrials.gov protocols 00001620, 01623167, 00001397, 00071045, 00081523 and 00961064. Ficoll-Paque density gradient centrifugation was used to isolate peripheral blood mononuclear cells. Before DNA extraction, CD4+ and CD8+ T cells were sorted by FACS or by magnetic beads. In the case of this clonotype: Its antigen remains undetermined. It has no much larger one-base neighbor in the sample; base qualities were not kept.

Genomic DNA was used as template for profiling of TCR beta VDJ combinations and CDR3 sequences. An Illumina HiSeq 2000 was used for TCR repertoire sequencing. The original methods were these. Repertoire assessment relied on Simpson's diversity index, CDR3 size and DJ length profiles, and TRBV/TRBJ rearrangement plots. The immunodominant clone was defined as the most abundant DNA sequence in deep sequencing data. CDR3 amino acid sequences were checked for sharing across subjects and were also compared against the VDJdb database and published repertoires. The raw public reads went through TCRdb reprocessing: fastp at Q25, MiXCR clone calling, in-frame beta chains kept. A single entry per CDR3 protein holds the most common genes and DNA from its merged rows. The V and J calls shown here were made by TCRdb, not taken from the authors' results. This sample is represented by approximately 180,000 distinct CDR3 sequences; less than 50% of them were singletons. The leading ten clones occupy 1.8% of the sample.

Taken from cysteine to phenylalanine, the CDR3 has 17 residues. The read is trimmed to its CDR3 DNA, 51 bases read in frame from base 1. The germline V gene (reference sequence) provides CDR1 LNHDA and CDR2 SQIVND. V loses 9 bases, J loses 4 bases, and the germline ends lie 25 bases apart. The receptor comes from a human donor with aplastic anemia. The chain uses TRBV19 and TRBJ1-5, with a weak D call of TRBD1 (6 bases match). Sequencing was done on a sample of sorted CD4+, CD8+, or CD8+CD57+ T cells (not recorded which) from PBMCs. The CDR3 amino acid sequence is: CASSFRLRKQGNQPQHF. The DNA reads TGTGCCAGCAGTTTTCGCCTAAGAAAACAGGGTAATCAGCCCCAGCATTTT.